The entry below gives a single T cell receptor beta chain sequence along with its context. The CDR3 contains 18 residues. V lost 3 bases to trimming and J lost 0 bases, with 20 bases between them. Germline CDR1 LNHDA, CDR2 SQIVND (reference sequence). These data come from a study of shared clonotypes between healthy human individuals. Selected positively for CCR7 and CD45RO-negative, naive CD8 cells excluded terminally differentiated effector memory CD45RA+ cells. Sequencing used immunoSEQ multiplex PCR; TCRdb keeps in-frame clones, though not all of them. The data hold around 2,000,000 clones, with approximately 94% observed a single time.

Sequencing was done on a sample of naive CD8+ T cells sorted from blood. The chain links TRBV19 to TRBJ1-1; D possibly corresponds to TRBD1 (6 bases). The origin of this receptor is a man between 18 and 29 years old in good health. This chain's CDR3 is CASSIRPGATALNTEAFF. In DNA, the CDR3 is TGTGCCAGTAGTATTCGGCCAGGGGCCACAGCCTTGAACACTGAAGCTTTCTTT.